This TCR beta chain was sequenced in a study of T cells in pancreatic ductal adenocarcinoma. Study-wide points: Results skew toward the minority of patients with early-stage disease.

The repertoire was sequenced with immunoSEQ multiplex PCR; TCRdb's copy has only in-frame clones and lacks some. The profile shows roughly 100,000 clones, about 96% of them singletons. The CDR3 contains 15 residues. Germline lookup yields CDR1 SGHAT and CDR2 FQNNGV. J lost 4 bases, V lost 3 bases, and 5 bases had no gene match. The selected patients with pancreatic ductal adenocarcinoma had surgery but no neoadjuvant therapy. With regard to this clone: The antigen is undetermined.

Sample: PBMCs. The TCR originated in a human donor with pancreatic ductal adenocarcinoma. This chain uses TRBV11-2 with TRBJ2-7, with 11 bases matching TRBD1. Written as DNA, the CDR3 is TGTGCCAGCAGCTTGGGGACAGGGGGGAGGTACGAGCAGTACTTC. It specifies CASSLGTGGRYEQYF.